The clone carrying this T cell receptor (beta chain) was counted between two and nine times. This sample is part of a study of CD8+ T cells in alopecia areata. The sequencing template was cDNA reverse transcribed from extracted RNA. Clones were sequenced by immunoSEQ multiplex PCR, and TCRdb holds only the in-frame ones, with some missing. Here the sample spans some 150,000 clones, around 50% being singletons. Sequences were derived from CD8+ T cells sorted from blood, sampled at week 0. The receptor comes from a human donor with alopecia areata.

The CDR3 sequence is CASSSGLGDGYTF. The CDR3 DNA reads TGTGCCAGCAGCTCAGGGTTGGGTGATGGCTACACCTTC. The gene calls are TRBV9 and TRBJ1-2; D possibly corresponds to TRBD1 (5 bases). The germline CDR1 and CDR2 sequences are SGDLS and YYNGEE. The CDR3 is 13 amino acids. V dropped 4 bases and J dropped 6 bases, with 13 bases sitting between them.